The 15 T cell receptor beta chains below were found in one sample sequenced in a study of cytomegalovirus exposure and HLA in healthy donors. Both 60 Vbeta primers and 13 Jbeta primers went into the PCR. Sequencing used immunoSEQ multiplex PCR; TCRdb keeps in-frame clones, though not all of them. The table has roughly 180,000 clones, 78% seen once. The sample comprised PBMCs. These TCRs come from a woman in her thirties in good health and CMV-seropositive.

The gene calls are TRBV27 and TRBJ1-2; D gene uncertain. The CDR3 spans 13 residues. Deletions cut 5 bases from V and 4 bases from J, with 11 bases between. Per the germline V gene, CDR1 is MNHEY and CDR2 is SMNVEV (reference sequence). The CDR3 reads CASSGLPRYGYTF. DNA for the CDR3: TGTGCCAGCAGTGGCCTCCCCCGCTATGGCTACACCTTC.

The chain recombines TRBV11-2 with TRBJ2-7; 7 bases line up with TRBD1. Per the germline V gene, CDR1 is SGHAT and CDR2 is FQNNGV. The junction had 4 bases not matched to a gene; V was cut back by 5 bases and J by 0 bases. The CDR3 loop spans 14 amino acids. Written as DNA, the CDR3 is TGTGCCAGCAGCCGAGGGGACAGCTCCTACGAGCAGTACTTC. Amino acid sequence: CASSRGDSSYEQYF.

This chain links TRBV10-1 with TRBJ1-1; D unresolved. Trimming shortened V by 2 bases and J by 0 bases, and 16 bases separated the two germline ends. The CDR3 extends over 17 amino acids. The germline gives CDR1 WNHNN, CDR2 SYGVQD (reference sequence). The CDR3 DNA reads TGCGCCAGCAGTGAGGCCGGGGTCGGGATCATGAACACTGAAGCTTTCTTT. Encoded protein: CASSEAGVGIMNTEAFF.

Concerning this clone itself: This sample also contains other DNA sequences that code for the same CDR3. This chain links TRBV6-5 with TRBJ1-3; no clear D gene. Germline CDR1 and CDR2: MNHEY and SVGAGI. The CDR3 contains 15 residues. V was shortened by 2 bases and J by 0 bases, with 8 bases between the two germline ends. CDR3 in amino acids: CASSYSGFSGNTIYF. The CDR3 DNA sequence: TGTGCCAGCAGTTACAGCGGCTTCTCTGGAAACACCATATATTTT.

The J gene is TRBJ1-1, the V gene TRBV5-6; D remains unclear. The CDR3 has 12 amino acids. Between the trimmed V and J ends, which lost 4 bases and 1 base, there was a span of 5 bases. The germline V gene encodes CDR1 SGHDT and CDR2 YYEEEE. As DNA, the CDR3 is TGTGCCAGCAGCCGGGGGAACACTGAAGCTTTCTTT. Amino acids: CASSRGNTEAFF.

The V and J genes are TRBV11-2 and TRBJ2-1, with a weak D call TRBD1 (6 bases). This CDR3 region has 17 residues. Germline loops: CDR1 SGHAT, CDR2 FQNNGV. V was cut by 1 base and J by 3 bases, with 16 bases left in between. The CDR3 DNA follows: TGTGCCAGCAGCTTAGTCAGCGCCAGGGGAATCTACAATGAGCAGTTCTTC. It encodes CASSLVSARGIYNEQFF.

The J gene is TRBJ2-2, the V gene TRBV19, with D unclear. V was pared by 7 bases and J by 4 bases, with 4 bases between. Germline V gene sequence: CDR1 LNHDA, CDR2 SQIVND (reference sequence). The CDR3 consists of 11 residues. The CDR3 is CASKLTGELFF. CDR3 DNA: TGTGCCAGTAAACTCACCGGGGAGCTGTTTTTT.

The V gene is TRBV27, the J gene TRBJ1-4; no reliable D call. The CDR3 consists of 15 residues. V was clipped by 3 bases and J by 4 bases, with 12 bases between them. Germline-derived CDR1 and CDR2 are MNHEY and SMNVEV (reference sequence). The CDR3 loop is CASSFSDGINEKLFF. The CDR3 coding sequence is TGTGCCAGCAGTTTCTCGGACGGGATTAATGAAAAACTGTTTTTT.

The rearrangement uses TRBV2 and TRBJ2-3; the match to TRBD2 covers 8 bases. After removal of 3 bases from V and 2 bases from J, the junction contained 7 bases not matched to a gene. The germline CDR1 and CDR2 sequences are SNHLY and FYNNEI. The CDR3 totals 16 residues. The CDR3: CASSEDGRVLTDTQYF. The CDR3 DNA follows: TGTGCCAGCAGTGAGGACGGGAGGGTCCTCACAGATACGCAGTATTTT.

This clone occurred a few times. The J gene is TRBJ1-4, the V gene TRBV6-1, with TRBD1 matching over 8 bases. This CDR3 has 14 residues. Unmatched junction bases numbered 9, after V lost 8 bases and J lost 7 bases. Looked up from germline, CDR1 is MNHNS and CDR2 is SASEGT. The CDR3 reads CASVGQGAGEKLFF. CDR3 sequence (DNA): TGTGCCAGCGTAGGGCAGGGGGCCGGTGAAAAACTGTTTTTT.

The table lists this clone with a count of one. The chain couples TRBV7-8 to TRBJ1-2; 10 bases map to TRBD1. With V trimmed by 5 bases and J by 1 base, 4 bases remained unmatched. Germline V lookup: CDR1 SGHVS, CDR2 FQNEAQ. The CDR3 covers 15 residues. DNA of the CDR3: TGTGCCAGCAGCCCGGGACAGGGGTATAACTATGGCTACACCTTC. It specifies CASSPGQGYNYGYTF.

The chain uses TRBV6-1 and TRBJ1-2, with 9 positions matching TRBD1. CDR3 size: 16 residues. The ends lost 3 bases at V and 6 bases at J; junction bases unmatched: 11. Germline loops: CDR1 MNHNS, CDR2 SASEGT. CDR3 residues: CASSEPVGTGWDGYTF. The CDR3 bases are TGTGCCAGCAGTGAGCCTGTAGGGACAGGGTGGGATGGCTACACCTTC.

The chain has TRBV9 and TRBJ2-1, with a weak D call TRBD1 (5 bases). CDR3 length equals 14 residues. V was pared by 3 bases and J by 9 bases, with 16 bases between. Germline V gene data show CDR1 as SGDLS and CDR2 as YYNGEE. CDR3 protein: CASSEGLLYAEQFF. CDR3 nucleotide sequence: TGTGCCAGCAGCGAGGGGCTCCTTTATGCTGAGCAGTTCTTC.

This clone has just a few counts. The rearrangement links TRBV18 to TRBJ2-5; 8 nucleotides line up with TRBD1. The trim removed 3 bases at V and 5 bases at J, leaving 2 bases unmatched. CDR3 length equals 13 residues. In germline, CDR1 is KGHSH, CDR2 LQKENI. In DNA form, the CDR3 reads TGTGCCAGCTCACCGGGACAGGCCGAGACCCAGTACTTC. The encoded protein is CASSPGQAETQYF.

This chain connects TRBV2 to TRBJ1-1; 7 bases are shared with TRBD1. V was clipped by 6 bases and J by 7 bases; unmatched bases: 2. Germline lookup yields CDR1 SNHLY and CDR2 FYNNEI. This CDR3 spans 11 amino acids. CDR3 sequence reads: CASRGQSEAFF. CDR3 bases: TGTGCCAGCAGGGGACAGAGTGAAGCTTTCTTT.